The clone carrying this T cell receptor beta chain appeared a single time. The table came from immunoSEQ multiplex PCR; TCRdb's copy has only in-frame clones and leaves some out. The sample carries roughly 86,000 clones, 90% to 97% recorded once. The sample is drawn from a study of human thymus T cells. Thymus was obtained from resections taken during corrective heart surgery. The receptor's source is a boy under three years old with a congenital heart defect but otherwise immunologically healthy. The source material was thymus tissue.

CDR3 sequence: CASSLAGRQTNEKLFF. Here the CDR3 DNA reads TGTGCCAGCAGCTTGGCCGGCAGACAAACTAATGAAAAACTGTTTTTT. V and J are TRBV5-6 and TRBJ1-4; D not certain. Germline CDR1 and CDR2: SGHDT and YYEEEE. The CDR3 totals 16 residues. V lost 0 bases and J lost 1, with 10 bases in between.